A selection of T cell receptor beta chains follows, all from one sample in a study of CD8 T cells in Susac syndrome. TCRdb independently ran MiXCR on the immunoSEQ multiplex PCR reads; one entry per CDR3 protein. Here the sample spans about 76,000 distinct CDR3 sequences, 80% to 95% being singletons. The source material was CD8+ T cells from PBMCs. Every receptor here comes from a human donor with Susac syndrome. The conserved cysteine and the conserved F or W are not part of the CDR3 here.

V	J	CDR3
TRBV6-5	TRBJ1-2	ASSARGLGGYT
TRBV20-1	TRBJ2-1	SARARPGLAVGNEQF
TRBV15	TRBJ1-2	ATSRVGQGSAYT
TRBV30	TRBJ2-2	AWMGWQGVNGELF
TRBV5-6	TRBJ1-6	ASSRTGVHYNSPLH
TRBV9	TRBJ2-7	ASSVAPGAGYEQY
TRBV24-1	TRBJ2-7	ATSEVDLWNASYEQY
TRBV7-8	TRBJ1-2	ASSLWGGGFNYGYT
TRBV28	TRBJ1-2	ASSFSDGNYGYT
TRBV10-3	TRBJ2-3	AISESGTSGRADTQY
TRBV10-3	TRBJ1-5	AISGQGRDQPQH
TRBV2	TRBJ2-3	ASPLREGVTDTQY
TRBV6-2/TRBV6-3	TRBJ2-1	ASSYPTLEQF
TRBV4-3	TRBJ1-5	ASSQDTGRNQPQH
TRBV28	TRBJ2-1	ASSKGLAGFFIGEQF
TRBV3-1	TRBJ1-2	ASSQAAPVTGWVYGYT
TRBV7-9	TRBJ2-5	ASSPLGGPETQY
TRBV5-6	TRBJ2-1	ASSRAGRNEQF
TRBV3-1	TRBJ1-5	ASSQDAGNQPQH
TRBV7-3	TRBJ2-5	ASSQTGTSGETQY
TRBV13	TRBJ1-1	ASSLSDRNEAF
TRBV7-9	TRBJ2-7	ASSADRGYYEQY
TRBV29-1	TRBJ1-5	SVEEGRRSNQPQH
TRBV15	TRBJ2-7	ATSRSRESASYEQY
TRBV20-1	TRBJ2-3	SVWRTDTQY
TRBV28	TRBJ2-7	ASAREATYEQY
TRBV19	TRBJ1-1	ASSLRTGVDTEAF
TRBV18	TRBJ2-5	ASSPLGDTTYQETQY
TRBV27	TRBJ1-2	ASSLSPGGLYGYT
TRBV7-9	TRBJ2-1	ASSSQGATYNEQF
TRBV6-6	TRBJ1-1	ASSYGQTEAF
TRBV6-6	TRBJ2-7	ASSPGTYEQY
TRBV7-8	TRBJ2-1	ASSHYTGSSYNEQF
TRBV3-1	TRBJ2-3	ASSQVASGGTTDTQY
TRBV2	TRBJ1-1	ASSLDRKDTEAF
TRBV27	TRBJ2-7	ASSFSTSGRSHEQY
TRBV20-1	TRBJ2-1	SAPRQGAYNEQF
TRBV28	TRBJ2-1	ASSTGIGQF
TRBV3-1	TRBJ1-6	ASRRQGSPLH
TRBV3-1	TRBJ2-7	ASSRRTSGTYEQY
TRBV5-6	TRBJ1-1	ASSSFEWDSEAF
TRBV13	TRBJ2-7	ASRSDRDSPYEQY